These 6 T cell receptor beta chains were sequenced from one sample in a study of T cells in women clearing cervical HPV infection. Sequencing was performed with immunoSEQ multiplex PCR; in TCRdb, only in-frame clones are kept and a portion is missing. This sample's table has some 40,000 clones. Sequencing was carried out using blood buffy coat. The receptors derive from a woman aged 18 to 75 with a cervical HPV16 infection that either progressed to CIN3+ or cleared (not recorded which).

On this clone itself: The read comes to an end 3 residues before the CDR3 does, leaving the germline J gene to fill in the end. This chain joins TRBV29-1 and TRBJ1-2; TRBD1 might be the D (6 bases). The CDR3 length is 13 residues. Germline assignment: CDR1 SQVTM and CDR2 ANQGSEA. The sequenced part of the CDR3 DNA is TGCAGCGTTGAAGACAGGACAGAGGGCGGC. Translating it yields CSVEDRTEGG. The full CDR3 is CSVEDRTEGGYTF.

With respect to this clone: The CDR3 is cut off 3 residues early in the read; its end comes from the germline J gene. J is TRBJ1-1 and V is TRBV4-1; TRBD1 matches at 9 bases. V lost 5 bases, J lost 6 bases, and 10 bases stayed unmatched. Germline V gene sequence: CDR1 MGHRA, CDR2 YSYEKL. The CDR3 sequence is 15 residues long. CDR3 DNA (partial): TGCGCCAGCAGCGCCGGGACAGGGCGGCTCGCTGAA. Translated: CASSAGTGRLAE. The CDR3 as a whole reads CASSAGTGRLAEAFF.

Points on this clone: The read finishes 3 residues shy of the CDR3 end, and the germline J gene is used to complete it. V gene TRBV30 combines with J gene TRBJ1-4; D is ambiguous. CDR1 is GTSNPN, CDR2 SVGIG, per germline (reference sequence). V dropped 2 bases and J dropped 5 bases, with 18 bases sitting between them. The CDR3 contains 16 residues. The CDR3 reads CAWSQASQSLNEKLFF. Incomplete CDR3 DNA: TGTGCCTGGAGTCAGGCGTCCCAGTCACTGAATGAAAAA.

Worth noting for this clone: The read terminates 3 residues before the CDR3 end, so the remaining end is supplied by the germline J gene. The genes are TRBV5-1 and TRBJ2-3, with D possibly TRBD1 on 6 matching bases. Trimming removed 4 bases from V and 0 bases from J, with 9 bases in between. The CDR3 is 14 residues long. Germline V CDR1 and CDR2: SGHRS, YFSETQ. Incomplete CDR3 DNA: TGCGCCAGCAGCCTCGACAGGAGCACAGATACG. This codes for CASSLDRSTDT. The entire CDR3 reads CASSLDRSTDTQYF.

The CDR3 region is CASSLTGGRNQPQHF. The CDR3 bases that were read are TGTGCCAGCAGCCTTACAGGGGGACGGAATCAGCCC. V usage is TRBV11-2 and J usage is TRBJ1-5; 8 bases agree with TRBD1. The CDR3 end falls 3 residues outside the read, so it is completed with the germline J gene. Trimming at V came to 5 bases and at J to 4 bases, leaving 7 bases not matched to a gene. The germline V gene encodes CDR1 SGHAT and CDR2 FQNNGV. This CDR3 comprises 15 residues.

In the case of this clone: The read terminates 3 residues ahead of where the CDR3 ends, so the germline J gene completes it. The V gene is TRBV19, the J gene TRBJ2-3; no firm D call. The CDR3 extends over 13 amino acids. Trimming took 3 bases from V and 2 from J, leaving 6 bases between them. CDR1 and CDR2 (germline): LNHDA, SQIVND (reference sequence). The CDR3: CASSMRPTDTQYF. Incomplete CDR3 DNA: TGTGCCAGTAGTATGAGGCCCACAGATACG.